Below are 11 T cell receptor beta chains sequenced from a single sample in a study of shared clonotypes between healthy human individuals. TCRdb's table, derived via immunoSEQ multiplex PCR, lists solely in-frame clones and lacks some. This sample has about 1 million clones, with approximately 76% found just once. Input material: memory CD4+ T cells sorted from blood. Stated subset: CD45RA-negative fraction. The source of these receptors is a man younger than 35 in good health.

This chain links TRBV6-1 with TRBJ2-7; D possibly corresponds to TRBD1 (6 bases). Looked up from germline, CDR1 is MNHNS and CDR2 is SASEGT. The V end lost 7 bases, the J end lost 5 bases, and 21 bases lay between the germline ends. CDR3 length: 15 residues. DNA of the CDR3: TGTGCCAGCAAACCTACAGGGTCCGCTTATAACGAGCAGTACTTC. It translates to CASKPTGSAYNEQYF.

The V call is TRBV7-6, the J call TRBJ1-2, with 7 bases identical to TRBD1. V shed 6 bases, J shed 7 bases, and the junction held 8 bases outside the gene matches. The CDR3 covers 13 residues. Per germline, CDR1 SGHVS and CDR2 FNYEAQ. This CDR3 reads CASSPDREGGYTF. In DNA form, the CDR3 reads TGTGCCAGCAGTCCAGACAGGGAGGGTGGCTACACCTTC.

The chain couples TRBV12-5 to TRBJ2-1, with D possibly matching TRBD2 (5 bases). The germline V gene encodes CDR1 LGHNT and CDR2 FRNRAP. The V and J ends lost 3 bases and 2 bases respectively, with 11 bases between them. The CDR3 loop spans 15 amino acids. The CDR3 loop is CASGFSAGPYNEQFF. The CDR3 DNA is TGTGCTAGTGGTTTCTCGGCGGGCCCCTACAATGAGCAGTTCTTC.

The rearrangement links TRBV21-1 to TRBJ2-3; the D call of TRBD2 is as the table states it, not checked on the DNA. TRBV21-1 has pseudogene status. The CDR3 runs to 14 residues. DNA for the CDR3: TGTGCCAGCATACGACTAGCGGGAACAGATACGCAGTATTTT. It specifies CASIRLAGTDTQYF.

This sequence joins TRBV5-4 and TRBJ2-1; TRBD2 is a possible D gene (5 bases). CDR1 and CDR2 from the germline V gene are SGHNT and YYREEE (reference sequence). CDR3 length equals 15 residues. The ends were cut back, 4 bases at V and 3 bases at J, with 14 bases in the middle. This CDR3 reads CASSRITRDYNEQFF. CDR3 bases: TGTGCCAGCAGCCGAATCACTCGGGACTACAATGAGCAGTTCTTC.

This rearrangement joins TRBV19 to TRBJ2-3; 7 nucleotides agree with TRBD2. The germline CDR1 and CDR2 sequences are LNHDA and SQIVND (reference sequence). V dropped 7 bases and J dropped 0; count of bases not matched to a gene: 7. The CDR3 covers 15 residues. The CDR3 DNA is TGTGCCAGTACCCAAAGCGGGGTGAGCACAGATACGCAGTATTTT. Translation: CASTQSGVSTDTQYF.

This clone was counted between two and nine times. The chain combines TRBV19 with TRBJ2-1; D is tentatively TRBD1 or TRBD2 (5 bases each). CDR3 length: 16 amino acids. Germline V CDR1 and CDR2: LNHDA, SQIVND (reference sequence). The V and J ends lost 5 bases and 0 bases respectively, with 14 bases between them. The CDR3: CASSPGTLASYNEQFF. Written as DNA, the CDR3 is TGTGCCAGTAGTCCCGGGACCCTTGCCTCCTACAATGAGCAGTTCTTC.

In its sample, this clone was seen once. The rearrangement links TRBV6-5 to TRBJ2-7, with TRBD2 identical over 13 bases. Germline-derived CDR1 and CDR2 are MNHEY and SVGAGI. This CDR3 has 15 residues. The V and J ends lost 6 bases and 2 bases, in that order; junction bases with no gene match: 4. In DNA form, the CDR3 reads TGTGCCAGCAGGACCGGGACTAGCGGGACCTACGAGCAGTACTTC. It yields the protein CASRTGTSGTYEQYF.

The rearrangement links TRBV5-4 to TRBJ2-3, with 10 bases matching TRBD1. Germline CDR1 reads SGHNT; CDR2 reads YYREEE (reference sequence). The CDR3 loop spans 16 amino acids. Trimming cost V 1 base and J 2 bases; bases outside gene matches: 4. CDR3 in amino acids: CASSLSGTGDTDTQYF. As DNA, the CDR3 is TGTGCCAGCAGCTTGTCCGGGACAGGGGACACAGATACGCAGTATTTT.

This chain connects TRBV6-1 to TRBJ2-3; the D is unclear. The germline V gene has CDR1 MNHNS and CDR2 SASEGT. Deletions cut 6 bases from V and 0 bases from J, with 10 bases between. This CDR3 has 14 residues. For the CDR3, the DNA is TGTGCCAGCAGCCGAACCGCTAGCACAGATACGCAGTATTTT. Translated, it gives CASSRTASTDTQYF.

The chain uses TRBV5-1 and TRBJ1-3; D not certain. Trimming left V 2 bases short and J 4 bases short, with 7 bases between. CDR1 is SGHRS and CDR2 is YFSETQ in the germline V gene. The CDR3 extends over 13 amino acids. The CDR3 bases are TGCGCCAGCAGCTTTACGATCGGAAACACCATATATTTT. Translating it yields CASSFTIGNTIYF. Variable domain in full (rest from reference TRBV5-1 and TRBJ1-3): KAGVTQTPRYLIKTRGQQVTLSCSPISGHRSVSWYQQTPGQGLQFLFEYFSETQRNKGNFPGRFSGRQFSNSRSEMNVSTLELGDSALYLCASSFTIGNTIYFGEGSWLTVV.